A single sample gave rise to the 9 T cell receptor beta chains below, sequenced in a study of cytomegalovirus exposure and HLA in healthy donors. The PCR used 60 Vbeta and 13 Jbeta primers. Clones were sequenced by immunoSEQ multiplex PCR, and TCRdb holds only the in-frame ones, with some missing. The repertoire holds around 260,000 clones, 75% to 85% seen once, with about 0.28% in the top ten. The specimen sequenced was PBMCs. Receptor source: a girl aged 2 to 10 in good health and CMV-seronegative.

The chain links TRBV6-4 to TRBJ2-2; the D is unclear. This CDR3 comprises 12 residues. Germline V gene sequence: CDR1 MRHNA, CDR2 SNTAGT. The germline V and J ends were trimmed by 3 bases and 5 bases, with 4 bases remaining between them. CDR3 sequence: CASSDLTGELFF. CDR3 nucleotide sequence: TGTGCCAGCAGTGATCTGACCGGGGAGCTGTTTTTT.

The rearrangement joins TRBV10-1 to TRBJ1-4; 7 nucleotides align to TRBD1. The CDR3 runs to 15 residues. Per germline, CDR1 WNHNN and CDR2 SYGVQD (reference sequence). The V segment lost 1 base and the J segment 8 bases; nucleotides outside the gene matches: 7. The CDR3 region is CASSEYRDSREKLFF. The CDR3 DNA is TGCGCCAGCAGTGAGTACCGGGACAGCAGGGAAAAACTGTTTTTT.

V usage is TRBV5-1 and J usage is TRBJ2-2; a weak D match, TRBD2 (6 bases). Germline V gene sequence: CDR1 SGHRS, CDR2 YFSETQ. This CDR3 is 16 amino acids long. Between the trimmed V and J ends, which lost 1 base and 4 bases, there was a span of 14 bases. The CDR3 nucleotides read TGCGCCAGCAGCTTGTGGCGGAGGGCGAGCACCGGGGAGCTGTTTTTT. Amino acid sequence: CASSLWRRASTGELFF.

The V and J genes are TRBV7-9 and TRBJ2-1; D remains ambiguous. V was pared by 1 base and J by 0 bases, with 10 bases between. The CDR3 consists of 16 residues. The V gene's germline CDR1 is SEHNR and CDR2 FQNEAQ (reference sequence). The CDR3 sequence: CASSLDVLSSYNEQFF. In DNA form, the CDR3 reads TGTGCCAGCAGCTTAGATGTGCTTAGCTCCTACAATGAGCAGTTCTTC.

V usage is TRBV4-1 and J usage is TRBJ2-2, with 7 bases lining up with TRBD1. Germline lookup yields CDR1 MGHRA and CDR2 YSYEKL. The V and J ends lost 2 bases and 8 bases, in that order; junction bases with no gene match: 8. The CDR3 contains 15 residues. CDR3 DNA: TGCGCCAGCAGCCAACTGGGACAGAGACGTGGGGAGCTGTTTTTT. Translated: CASSQLGQRRGELFF.

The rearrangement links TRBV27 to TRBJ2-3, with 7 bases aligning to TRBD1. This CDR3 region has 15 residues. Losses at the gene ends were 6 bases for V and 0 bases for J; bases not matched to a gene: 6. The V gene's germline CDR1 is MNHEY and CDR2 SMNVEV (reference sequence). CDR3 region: CASRLRGQSTDTQYF. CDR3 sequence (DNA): TGTGCCAGCAGGTTACGGGGACAGAGCACAGATACGCAGTATTTT.

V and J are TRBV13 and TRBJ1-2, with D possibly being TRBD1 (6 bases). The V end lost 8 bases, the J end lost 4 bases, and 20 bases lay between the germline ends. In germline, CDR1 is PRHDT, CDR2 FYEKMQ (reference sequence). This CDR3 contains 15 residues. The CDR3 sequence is CASPTPGGAPYGYTF. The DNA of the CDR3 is TGTGCCAGCCCGACCCCGGGGGGCGCACCCTATGGCTACACCTTC.

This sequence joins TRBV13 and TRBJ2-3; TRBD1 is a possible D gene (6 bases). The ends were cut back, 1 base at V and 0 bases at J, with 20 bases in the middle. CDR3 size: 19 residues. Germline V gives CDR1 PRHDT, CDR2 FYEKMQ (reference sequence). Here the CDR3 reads CASSLALRSDRSSTDTQYF. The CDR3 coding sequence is TGTGCCAGCAGCTTAGCTTTGAGGTCGGACAGATCTAGCACAGATACGCAGTATTTT.

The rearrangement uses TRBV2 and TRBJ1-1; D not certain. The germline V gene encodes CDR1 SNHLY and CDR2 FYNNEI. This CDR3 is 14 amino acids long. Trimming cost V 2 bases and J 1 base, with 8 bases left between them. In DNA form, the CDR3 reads TGTGCCAGCAGTGAACTGGGAGGGAACACTGAAGCTTTCTTT. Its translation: CASSELGGNTEAFF.